The present TCR beta chain was sequenced within a study of blood T cell repertoires in COVID-19. Across the study: COVID-19 samples, acute and convalescent, were from the United States, Italy and Spain. T cells, B-cell-depleted T cells, or PBMCs supplied cDNA or gDNA.

Assay: immunoSEQ multiplex PCR; the TCRdb copy retains only in-frame clones and omits some. The table lists some 250,000 clones, roughly nine tenths of them singletons. Enrolled through a virtual design, the participants were between roughly 18 and 95 years of age and came from 24 US areas. Donors were grouped by their self-reported clinical history. Sequenced sample: PBMCs or T cells enriched from blood (not recorded which). This TCR was recovered from a human donor in a cohort exposed to, infected with or recovered from COVID-19 (not recorded which). The donor label of this sample is uncertain.

The CDR3 DNA follows: TGTGCCTGGAGGAGGAACACTGAAGCTTTCTTT. Amino acid sequence: CAWRRNTEAFF. The gene calls are TRBV30 and TRBJ1-1; D is uncertain. The CDR3 spans 11 residues. Trimming removed 3 bases from V and 1 base from J, with 3 bases in between. CDR1 is GTSNPN, CDR2 SVGIG, per germline (reference sequence). The full variable domain, rest sourced from reference TRBV30 and TRBJ1-1, is SQTIHQWPATLVQPVGSPLSLECTVEGTSNPNLYWYRQAAGRGLQLLFYSVGIGQISSEVPQNLSASRPQDRQFILSSKKLLLSDSGFYLCAWRRNTEAFFGQGTRLTVV.